The 29 T cell receptor beta chains below all came from one sample that was sequenced in a study of cytomegalovirus exposure and HLA in healthy donors. Method: immunoSEQ multiplex PCR; TCRdb's copy keeps in-frame clones and lacks some. The table shows 100,000 to 150,000 clones, with around 96% occurring only once. Sequenced: PBMCs. Receptor source: a young man in good health and CMV-seronegative.

This clone has just one count. The chain recombines TRBV5-1 with TRBJ2-1; D is ambiguous. The CDR3 runs to 14 residues. The V and J ends lost 1 base and 7 bases respectively, with 12 bases between them. Germline V CDR1 and CDR2: SGHRS, YFSETQ. CDR3 DNA sequence: TGCGCCAGCAGCTTGATCAGCGACGCGAATGAGCAGTTCTTC. Residues: CASSLISDANEQFF.

This clone was recorded once. This sequence joins TRBV9 and TRBJ1-2; no firm D call. Trimming took 0 bases from V and 6 from J, leaving 18 bases between them. The CDR3 loop spans 16 amino acids. The germline gives CDR1 SGDLS, CDR2 YYNGEE. CDR3 nucleotide sequence: TGTGCCAGCAGCGTAGATATCCCGGAGGAGGTTCATGGCTACACCTTC. Its translation: CASSVDIPEEVHGYTF.

The V gene is TRBV7-3, the J gene TRBJ1-2, with a weak D call TRBD1 (5 bases). Per the germline V gene, CDR1 is SGHTA and CDR2 is FQGTGA. The CDR3 loop spans 15 amino acids. The V and J ends lost 2 bases and 1 base respectively, with 11 bases between them. The CDR3 region is CASSLLPGVNYGYTF. CDR3 in DNA: TGTGCCAGCAGCTTACTCCCGGGGGTTAACTATGGCTACACCTTC.

The rearrangement links TRBV7-3 to TRBJ2-5; D gene uncertain. The V end was cut by 5 bases, the J end by 4 bases, with 14 bases between. The CDR3 consists of 14 residues. Germline CDR1 reads SGHTA; CDR2 reads FQGTGA. CDR3 residues: CASSPSGTGETQYF. In nucleotides, the CDR3 is TGTGCCAGCAGCCCCTCCGGCACGGGAGAGACCCAGTACTTC.

The chain employs TRBV25-1 and TRBJ2-2; the match to TRBD1 covers 7 bases. The CDR3 contains 16 residues. V dropped 2 bases and J dropped 3; count of bases not matched to a gene: 6. The V gene's germline CDR1 is MGHDK and CDR2 SYGVNS. CDR3 sequence: CASSESQGDYTGELFF. The CDR3 bases are TGTGCCAGCAGTGAAAGTCAGGGGGATTACACCGGGGAGCTGTTTTTT.

This chain links TRBV6-5 with TRBJ2-2; the D gene is possibly TRBD1 (6 bases). CDR3 length: 15 amino acids. Germline CDR1 is MNHEY and CDR2 is SVGAGI. V lost 5 bases to trimming and J lost 1 base, with 11 bases between them. The CDR3 nucleotides are TGTGCCAGCAGTACGACGGGACAGAACACCGGGGAGCTGTTTTTT. Its translation is CASSTTGQNTGELFF.

In its sample, this clone was seen a few times. This rearrangement joins TRBV28 to TRBJ2-1; possible D gene TRBD1, 6 bases. CDR3 length: 12 residues. The V gene lost 8 bases and the J gene lost 5 bases, with 10 bases spanning the gap. CDR1 and CDR2 from the germline V gene are MDHEN and SYDVKM. The CDR3 reads CASRDTHNEQFF. The CDR3 coding sequence is TGTGCCAGCCGGGACACACACAATGAGCAGTTCTTC.

The genes are TRBV6-5 and TRBJ2-1; 8 bases line up with TRBD2. V shed 4 bases, J shed 6 bases, and the junction held 8 bases outside the gene matches. The CDR3 totals 15 residues. Per germline, CDR1 MNHEY and CDR2 SVGAGI. CDR3 DNA: TGTGCCAGCAGTTTAAGCGAGCGGGAGATCAATGAGCAGTTCTTC. Its protein product is CASSLSEREINEQFF.

This sequence joins TRBV28 and TRBJ2-5, with D perhaps matching TRBD1 (6 bases). Germline values: CDR1 MDHEN, CDR2 SYDVKM. Trimming left V 10 bases short and J 5 bases short, with 14 bases between. The CDR3 sequence is 12 residues long. Written as DNA, the CDR3 is TGTGCCATTCGCAGGGGTTCGGAGACCCAGTACTTC. Its translation is CAIRRGSETQYF.

As for this clone: Germline is not matched at one junction end, which may reflect a read error. This sequence joins TRBV19 and TRBJ2-1; the D is unclear. The CDR3 totals 15 residues. Germline V lookup: CDR1 LNHDA, CDR2 SQIVND (reference sequence). CDR3 residues: CASGIRVSSYNEQFF. Written as DNA, the CDR3 is TGTGCCAGTGGTATTCGGGTGAGCTCCTACAATGAGCAGTTCTTC.

This chain links TRBV7-6 with TRBJ2-1; 9 positions agree with TRBD2. The CDR3 length is 16 residues. Germline values: CDR1 SGHVS, CDR2 FNYEAQ. V dropped 5 bases and J dropped 1; count of bases not matched to a gene: 6. DNA of the CDR3: TGTGCCAGCAGCCTTTTTAGCGGGGGTTCCTACAATGAGCAGTTCTTC. As protein: CASSLFSGGSYNEQFF.

The V gene is TRBV19, the J gene TRBJ2-2; TRBD1 agrees at 10 bases. The CDR3 is 15 residues long. V lost 5 bases and J lost 3; bases outside the gene matches: 3. The germline V gene has CDR1 LNHDA and CDR2 SQIVND (reference sequence). CDR3 sequence reads: CASSPGTGDTGELFF. DNA of the CDR3: TGTGCCAGTAGTCCCGGGACAGGGGACACCGGGGAGCTGTTTTTT.

The chain employs TRBV2 and TRBJ1-2; TRBD1 matches 7 bases. The CDR3 extends over 13 amino acids. Unmatched junction bases numbered 3, after V lost 6 bases and J lost 2 bases. Germline loops: CDR1 SNHLY, CDR2 FYNNEI. As DNA, the CDR3 is TGTGCCAGCAGATCGGGACAGAACTATGGCTACACCTTC. Translating gives CASRSGQNYGYTF.

The rearrangement uses TRBV7-3 and TRBJ2-1; TRBD2 matches at 7 bases. V lost 4 bases and J lost 4; bases outside the gene matches: 10. CDR1 SGHTA and CDR2 FQGTGA come from the germline V gene. The CDR3 runs 16 residues. CDR3 loop: CASSSPGRGGYNEQFF. CDR3 DNA: TGTGCCAGCAGCTCCCCAGGAAGGGGAGGGTACAATGAGCAGTTCTTC. Together with reference TRBV7-3 and TRBJ2-1, the CDR3 gives the full variable domain: GAGVSQTPSNKVTEKGKYVELRCDPISGHTALYWYRQSLGQGPEFLIYFQGTGAADDSGLPNDRFFAVRPEGSVSTLKIQRTERGDSAVYLCASSSPGRGGYNEQFFGPGTRLTVL.

The chain joins TRBV5-1 to TRBJ2-2, with 11 bases lining up with TRBD2. Trimming cost V 1 base and J 5 bases; bases outside gene matches: 4. The CDR3 runs to 16 residues. Germline CDR1 is SGHRS and CDR2 is YFSETQ. The CDR3 protein is CASSLRLAGGTGELFF. The CDR3, as DNA: TGCGCCAGCAGCTTGAGGCTAGCGGGAGGAACCGGGGAGCTGTTTTTT.

The chain has TRBV28 and TRBJ2-5; D is perhaps TRBD2 (6 bases). Per the germline V gene, CDR1 is MDHEN and CDR2 is SYDVKM. This CDR3 spans 14 amino acids. V lost 5 bases and J 2 bases, leaving 12 bases between the germline ends. The DNA for the CDR3 is TGTGCCAGCAGTGCGACTAGTCTTCAAGAGACCCAGTACTTC. Translating gives CASSATSLQETQYF. Full variable domain (remainder filled in from reference TRBV28 and TRBJ2-5): DVKVTQSSRYLVKRTGEKVFLECVQDMDHENMFWYRQDPGLGLRLIYFSYDVKMKEKGDIPEGYSVSREKKERFSLILESASTNQTSMYLCASSATSLQETQYFGPGTRLLVL.

This rearrangement joins TRBV9 to TRBJ2-1; a possible D gene is TRBD2 (6 bases). This CDR3 has 12 residues. Trimming took off 3 bases at V and 10 bases at J, with 11 bases between the two ends. The germline V gene encodes CDR1 SGDLS and CDR2 YYNGEE. The CDR3 is CASSATSPEQFF. Written as DNA, the CDR3 is TGTGCCAGCAGCGCTACTAGCCCCGAGCAGTTCTTC.

The chain uses TRBV21-1 and TRBJ1-1. TRBV21-1 is deemed a pseudogene. CDR3 length equals 17 residues. CDR3 sequence reads: CASSKKVRVGGNTEAFF. CDR3 sequence (DNA): TGTGCCAGCAGCAAAAAAGTGCGGGTCGGCGGAAACACTGAAGCTTTCTTT.

The CDR3 bases are TGCGCCAGCAGCCACACAGGACAGGGGGGCTCTGGAAACACCATATATTTT. This sequence encodes CASSHTGQGGSGNTIYF. This chain uses TRBV4-3 with TRBJ1-3; 10 nucleotides align to TRBD1. This CDR3 is built from 17 residues. Germline CDR1 is LGHNA and CDR2 is YSLEER. V was clipped by 3 bases and J by 0 bases; unmatched bases: 5.

The J gene is TRBJ1-5, the V gene TRBV28; 10 bases map to TRBD1. Per germline, CDR1 MDHEN and CDR2 SYDVKM. CDR3 length: 14 residues. V gave up 3 bases and J gave up 7 bases; unmatched junction bases: 3. This chain's CDR3 is CASSFGQGGQPQHF. In DNA form, the CDR3 reads TGTGCCAGCAGTTTCGGACAGGGGGGACAGCCCCAGCATTTT.

This chain connects TRBV28 to TRBJ2-5; TRBD2 matches at 8 bases. The CDR3 loop spans 14 amino acids. Germline CDR1 and CDR2: MDHEN and SYDVKM. The J segment lost 1 base and the V segment lost 7 bases, leaving 5 bases of the junction unmatched. CDR3 sequence reads: CASTLTSGQETQYF. The CDR3 DNA reads as TGTGCCAGCACCCTTACTAGCGGCCAAGAGACCCAGTACTTC.

The V and J genes are TRBV7-2 and TRBJ1-4; perhaps TRBD1 as D (6 bases). The CDR3 is made up of 12 amino acids. The V gene lost 6 bases and the J gene lost 8 bases, with 10 bases spanning the gap. Germline CDR1 SGHTA, CDR2 FQGNSA. The CDR3 bases are TGTGCCAGCAGAGGGGGAAAGGAAAAACTGTTTTTT. Its translation: CASRGGKEKLFF.

J is TRBJ2-7 and V is TRBV18; D is unresolved. V was cut by 3 bases and J by 0 bases, with 9 bases left in between. Germline V gene data show CDR1 as KGHSH and CDR2 as LQKENI. The CDR3 length is 14 residues. The CDR3 bases are TGTGCCAGCTCACCCGGGTCCTACTCCTACGAGCAGTACTTC. Protein sequence: CASSPGSYSYEQYF.

This clone was observed a single time. CDR3 bases: TGCAGCGTTATGTTTCTGGGGCGGGGGAGCACAGATACGCAGTATTTT. It translates to CSVMFLGRGSTDTQYF. This chain links TRBV29-1 with TRBJ2-3; 7 positions agree with TRBD2. Losses at the gene ends were 5 bases for V and 0 bases for J; bases not matched to a gene: 11. There are 16 residues in the CDR3. The germline V gene encodes CDR1 SQVTM and CDR2 ANQGSEA.

V gene TRBV18 combines with J gene TRBJ2-3, with D maybe TRBD2 (6 bases). The CDR3 has 15 amino acids. V was clipped by 0 bases and J by 5 bases, with 12 bases between them. Germline CDR1 is KGHSH and CDR2 is LQKENI. The CDR3 coding sequence is TGTGCCAGCTCACCACCTGAACTAGCAAGAGATACGCAGTATTTT. It codes for CASSPPELARDTQYF.

The chain recombines TRBV4-3 with TRBJ2-7; tentatively, D is TRBD2 (6 bases). The CDR3 length is 14 residues. Trimming cost V 1 base and J 3 bases, with 10 bases left between them. Germline lookup yields CDR1 LGHNA and CDR2 YSLEER. The CDR3: CASSQGVSGYEQYF. The CDR3 DNA reads TGCGCCAGCAGCCAAGGGGTTAGCGGCTACGAGCAGTACTTC.

This sequence joins TRBV30 and TRBJ1-4, with 9 bases lining up with TRBD1. Trimming removed 3 bases from V and 12 bases from J; junction bases left unmatched: 11. This CDR3 has 14 amino acids. From germline, CDR1 is GTSNPN and CDR2 SVGIG (reference sequence). The DNA for the CDR3 is TGTGCCTGGAGCCCCGGGACAGGGACGACCCAACTGTTTTTT. Translation gives CAWSPGTGTTQLFF.

The genes are TRBV9 and TRBJ2-6; D gene unclear. This CDR3 has 15 amino acids. Germline-derived CDR1 and CDR2 are SGDLS and YYNGEE. V lost 0 bases and J 1 base, leaving 5 bases between the germline ends. The CDR3 DNA reads as TGTGCCAGCAGCGTAGGAGTTTCTGGGGCCAACGTCCTGACTTTC. It yields the protein CASSVGVSGANVLTF.

The chain combines TRBV6-6 with TRBJ1-3; D may be TRBD1 (5 bases). With 6 bases removed from V and 4 bases from J, the gap between germline ends came to 19 bases. Germline V lookup: CDR1 MNHNY, CDR2 SVGAGI (reference sequence). This CDR3 contains 16 residues. The CDR3 loop reads CASSYSGGIIGNTIYF. Written as DNA, the CDR3 is TGTGCCAGCAGCTACAGCGGGGGTATAATCGGAAACACCATATATTTT.